This T cell receptor beta chain was retrieved from a study of control samples from healthy donors and cancer patients. Only in-frame clones appear in the TCRdb table, and some are missing; sequencing was by immunoSEQ multiplex PCR. Recorded here are 150,000 to 200,000 clones; the top ten clones represent 2.2%. Germline lookup yields CDR1 MNHNS and CDR2 SASEGT. The V end lost 1 base, the J end lost 4 bases, and 5 bases lay between the germline ends. The CDR3 consists of 13 residues. This receptor was identified in a woman aged 25 to 45 in good health. The rearrangement uses TRBV6-1 and TRBJ1-3; D uncertain. The specimen was blood. The CDR3 bases are TGTGCCAGCAGTGAAGATGAAGGAAACACCATATATTTT. Protein: CASSEDEGNTIYF.